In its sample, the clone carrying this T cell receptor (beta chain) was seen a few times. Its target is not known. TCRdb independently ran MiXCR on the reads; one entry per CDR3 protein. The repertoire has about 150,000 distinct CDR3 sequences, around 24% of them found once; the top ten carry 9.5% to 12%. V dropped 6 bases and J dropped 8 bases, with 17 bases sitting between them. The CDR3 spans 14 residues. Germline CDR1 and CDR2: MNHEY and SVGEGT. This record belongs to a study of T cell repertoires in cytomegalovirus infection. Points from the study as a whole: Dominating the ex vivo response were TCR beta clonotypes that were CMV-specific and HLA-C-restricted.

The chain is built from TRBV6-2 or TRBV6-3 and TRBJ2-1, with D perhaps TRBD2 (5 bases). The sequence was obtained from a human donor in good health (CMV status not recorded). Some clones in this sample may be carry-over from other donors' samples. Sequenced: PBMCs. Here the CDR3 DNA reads TGTGCCAGCAGCTCGACAAGTGAGGGCGATGAGCAGTTCTTC. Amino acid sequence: CASSSTSEGDEQFF.